Sequencing of this T cell receptor beta chain was carried out in a study of shared clonotypes between healthy human individuals. Only CD45RO-negative cells positively selected for CCR7 counted as naive CD8 cells, so terminally differentiated effector memory CD45RA+ cells were excluded. Study-level results: An effect of sequencing depth on clonotype sharing among donors was expected.

The CDR3 covers 13 residues. Germline V gene data show CDR1 as MNHNY and CDR2 as SVGAGI (reference sequence). About this clone: Its antigen is not known. The junction and the germline gene differ at one end; a read error may be behind it.

Sequencing was performed with immunoSEQ multiplex PCR; in TCRdb, only in-frame clones are kept and a portion is missing. Of roughly 890,000 clones in the sample, 90% to 95% were seen once. The chain carries TRBV6-6 and TRBJ1-4; no clear D. Sequencing was done on a sample of naive CD8+ T cells sorted from blood. The TCR originated in a young man in good health. CDR3 amino acids: CASSPLMNDKLFF. In DNA form, the CDR3 reads TGTGCCAGCAGTCCATTGATGAATGACAAACTGTTTTTT.